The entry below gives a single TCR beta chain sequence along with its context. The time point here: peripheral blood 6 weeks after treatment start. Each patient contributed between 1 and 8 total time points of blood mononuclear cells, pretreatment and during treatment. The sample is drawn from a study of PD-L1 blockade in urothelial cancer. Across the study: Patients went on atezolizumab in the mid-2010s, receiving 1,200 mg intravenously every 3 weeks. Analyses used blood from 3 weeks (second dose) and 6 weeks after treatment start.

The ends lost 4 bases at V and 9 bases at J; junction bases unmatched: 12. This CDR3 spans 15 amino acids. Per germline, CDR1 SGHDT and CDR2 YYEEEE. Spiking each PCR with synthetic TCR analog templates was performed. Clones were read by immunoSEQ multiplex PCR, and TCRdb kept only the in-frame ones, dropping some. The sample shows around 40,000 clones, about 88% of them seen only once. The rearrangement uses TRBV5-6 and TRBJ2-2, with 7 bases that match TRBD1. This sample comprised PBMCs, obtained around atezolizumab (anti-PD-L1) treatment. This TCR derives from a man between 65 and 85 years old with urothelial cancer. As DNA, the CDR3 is TGTGCCAGCAGCCTAGGACAGGAGTACCTCCGGGAGCTGTTTTTT. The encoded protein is CASSLGQEYLRELFF.